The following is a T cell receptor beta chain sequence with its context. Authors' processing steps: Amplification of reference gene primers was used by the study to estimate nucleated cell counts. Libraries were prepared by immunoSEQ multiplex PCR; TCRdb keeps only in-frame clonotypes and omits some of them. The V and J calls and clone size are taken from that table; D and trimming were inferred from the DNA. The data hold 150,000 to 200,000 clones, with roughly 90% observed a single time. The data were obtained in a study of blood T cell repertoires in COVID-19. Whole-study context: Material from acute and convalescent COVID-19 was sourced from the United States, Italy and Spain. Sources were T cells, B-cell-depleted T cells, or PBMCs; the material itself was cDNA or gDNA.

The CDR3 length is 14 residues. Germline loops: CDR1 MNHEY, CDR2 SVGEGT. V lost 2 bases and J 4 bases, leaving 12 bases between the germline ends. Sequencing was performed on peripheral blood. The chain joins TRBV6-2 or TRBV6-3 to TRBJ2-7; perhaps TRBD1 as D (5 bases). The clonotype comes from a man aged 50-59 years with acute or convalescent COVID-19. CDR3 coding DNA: TGTGCCAGCAGTTACGGCAGGGTAGGATACGAGCAGTACTTC. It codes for CASSYGRVGYEQYF.